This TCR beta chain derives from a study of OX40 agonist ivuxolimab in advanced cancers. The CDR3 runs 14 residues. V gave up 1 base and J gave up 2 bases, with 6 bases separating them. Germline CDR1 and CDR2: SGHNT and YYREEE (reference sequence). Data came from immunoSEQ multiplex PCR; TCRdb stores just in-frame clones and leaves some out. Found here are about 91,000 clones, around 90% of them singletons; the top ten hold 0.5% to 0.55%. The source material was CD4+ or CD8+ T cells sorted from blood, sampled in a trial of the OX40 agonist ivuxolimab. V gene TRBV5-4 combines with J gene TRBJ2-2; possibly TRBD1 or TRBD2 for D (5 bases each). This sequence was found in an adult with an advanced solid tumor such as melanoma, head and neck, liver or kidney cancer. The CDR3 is CASSLRDNTGELFF. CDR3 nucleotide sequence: TGTGCCAGCAGCTTGAGGGACAACACCGGGGAGCTGTTTTTT.